The 23 T cell receptor beta chains below were found in one sample sequenced in a study of blood T cell repertoires in COVID-19. Some clones are missing from TCRdb's copy, which holds only in-frame ones; the method was immunoSEQ multiplex PCR. The sample shows fewer than 250,000 clones, 65% to 90% of them seen only once. The sample comprised PBMCs or T cells enriched from blood (not recorded which). Receptor source: a woman aged 40 to 55 with acute COVID-19.

This chain connects TRBV19 to TRBJ1-6; 8 bases are shared with TRBD1. The CDR3 consists of 17 residues. V shed 3 bases, J shed 4 bases, and the junction held 8 bases outside the gene matches. CDR1 is LNHDA and CDR2 is SQIVND in the germline V gene (reference sequence). The CDR3 bases are TGTGCCAGTAGTATCGAAGGGACAGGCTTTTATAATTCACCCCTCCACTTT. Translated: CASSIEGTGFYNSPLHF.

V gene TRBV19 combines with J gene TRBJ1-1; 7 bases align to TRBD1. The length of the CDR3 is 13 residues. Trimming at V came to 6 bases and at J to 4 bases, leaving 5 bases not matched to a gene. Per germline, CDR1 LNHDA and CDR2 SQIVND (reference sequence). The CDR3 sequence is CASRRTGVTEAFF. The CDR3 DNA is TGTGCCAGTAGAAGAACAGGGGTCACTGAAGCTTTCTTT.

The V call is TRBV5-1, the J call TRBJ1-2; TRBD1 aligns across 7 bases. Trimming removed 4 bases from V and 4 bases from J; junction bases left unmatched: 7. Germline-derived CDR1 and CDR2 are SGHRS and YFSETQ. This CDR3 region has 14 residues. In DNA form, the CDR3 reads TGCGCCAGCAGCCCCAACGGACAGGTCTATGGCTACACCTTC. Encoded protein: CASSPNGQVYGYTF.

Worth noting for this clone: At one end, the junction sequence differs from germline, possibly due to a read error. The rearrangement uses TRBV11-2 and TRBJ2-1; TRBD1 matches 11 bases. The CDR3 runs 16 residues. Germline V gene lookup returns CDR1 SGHAT and CDR2 FQNNGV. The CDR3 loop is CASSLAGTGGYNEQFF. In DNA, the CDR3 is TGTGCCAGCAGTTTAGCTGGGACAGGGGGCTACAATGAGCAGTTCTTC.

The V and J genes are TRBV5-5 and TRBJ1-5; D unclear. From germline, CDR1 is SGHKS and CDR2 YYEKEE (reference sequence). CDR3 length: 16 residues. The V and J ends lost 1 base and 2 bases respectively, with 13 bases between them. The CDR3 loop is CASSLNPGDRNQPQHF. CDR3 nucleotides: TGTGCCAGCAGCTTGAATCCCGGAGACCGCAATCAGCCCCAGCATTTT.

The V gene is TRBV27, the J gene TRBJ2-5; 11 bases line up with TRBD2. Germline V gives CDR1 MNHEY, CDR2 SMNVEV (reference sequence). The trim removed 2 bases at V and 4 bases at J, leaving 0 bases unmatched. CDR3 length equals 14 residues. This CDR3 is CASSLGLAGETQYF. The CDR3 DNA follows: TGTGCCAGCAGTTTAGGACTAGCGGGAGAGACCCAGTACTTC.

The CDR3 loop is CASSYSSGGSLRSYTF. Here the CDR3 DNA reads TGTGCCAGCAGTTACTCATCAGGGGGGAGTCTTCGAAGCTACACCTTC. The chain joins TRBV6-5 to TRBJ1-2; 7 bases are a match to TRBD1. V trimming: 0 bases; J trimming: 9 bases; junction bases outside the gene matches: 13. This CDR3 has 16 residues. Germline V gene data show CDR1 as MNHEY and CDR2 as SVGAGI.

Written as DNA, the CDR3 is TGTGCCAGTACTCCTATCGGACATAGGGAGACCCAGTACTTC. Its translation: CASTPIGHRETQYF. V and J are TRBV27 and TRBJ2-5, with a tentative D call TRBD1 (5 bases). CDR3 size: 14 residues. CDR1 and CDR2 from the germline V gene are MNHEY and SMNVEV (reference sequence). V lost 9 bases to trimming and J lost 5 bases, with 19 bases between them.

The genes are TRBV19 and TRBJ2-1, with 9 bases fitting TRBD2. The J segment lost 14 bases and the V segment lost 5 bases, leaving 7 bases of the junction unmatched. The CDR3 runs to 12 residues. Per germline, CDR1 LNHDA and CDR2 SQIVND (reference sequence). The CDR3 region has the DNA TGTGCCAGTAGTTTAGCGGGAGTGGAGAAGTTCTTC. It translates to CASSLAGVEKFF.

DNA for the CDR3: TGTGCCAGCAGATACAGGGACGAGCAGTACTTC. Protein: CASRYRDEQYF. The chain joins TRBV12-3 or TRBV12-4 to TRBJ2-7; D is perhaps TRBD1 (6 bases). This CDR3 is built from 11 residues. With 6 bases removed from V and 5 bases from J, the gap between germline ends came to 8 bases.

This clone has just a few counts. The rearrangement joins TRBV29-1 to TRBJ2-3; 7 bases fit TRBD2. The CDR3 runs 15 residues. The germline V gene has CDR1 SQVTM and CDR2 ANQGSEA. Trimming removed 2 bases from V and 5 bases from J; junction bases left unmatched: 10. The CDR3 loop reads CSVESHGGRLDTQYF. CDR3 in DNA: TGCAGCGTTGAATCCCACGGGGGGAGGTTAGATACGCAGTATTTT.

The V call is TRBV3-1 (or the pseudogene TRBV3-2), the J call TRBJ2-2; 11 bases are shared with TRBD2. CDR1 LGHDT and CDR2 YNNKEL come from the germline V gene (reference sequence). The CDR3 covers 16 residues. The V and J ends lost 5 bases and 4 bases, in that order; junction bases with no gene match: 6. CDR3 nucleotide sequence: TGTGCCAGCAGCTACGGACTAGCGGGTCCCACCGGGGAGCTGTTTTTT. It yields the protein CASSYGLAGPTGELFF.

The J gene is TRBJ1-6, the V gene TRBV28; TRBD1 matches at 11 bases. The trim removed 2 bases at V and 5 bases at J, leaving 2 bases unmatched. The CDR3 consists of 16 residues. From germline, CDR1 is MDHEN and CDR2 SYDVKM. CDR3: CASSLGTGGHNSPLHF. CDR3 nucleotide sequence: TGTGCCAGCAGTTTAGGGACAGGGGGTCATAATTCACCCCTCCACTTT.

The rearrangement joins TRBV30 to TRBJ2-3; TRBD2 might be the D (5 bases). This CDR3 spans 15 amino acids. Between the trimmed V and J ends, which lost 1 base and 4 bases, there was a span of 15 bases. Germline loops: CDR1 GTSNPN, CDR2 SVGIG (reference sequence). The CDR3 protein is CAWSGPRGGADTQYF. The CDR3 DNA is TGTGCCTGGAGTGGGCCAAGAGGAGGCGCAGATACGCAGTATTTT. Drawing the rest from reference TRBV30 and TRBJ2-3, the complete variable domain is SQTIHQWPATLVQPVGSPLSLECTVEGTSNPNLYWYRQAAGRGLQLLFYSVGIGQISSEVPQNLSASRPQDRQFILSSKKLLLSDSGFYLCAWSGPRGGADTQYFGPGTRLTVL.

The chain joins TRBV18 to TRBJ1-1, with 9 positions matching TRBD1. The CDR3 is 16 residues long. V gave up 3 bases and J gave up 0 bases; unmatched junction bases: 5. The V gene's germline CDR1 is KGHSH and CDR2 LQKENI. The CDR3 sequence: CASSPGTGIMNTEAFF. CDR3 DNA sequence: TGTGCCAGCTCACCCGGGACAGGGATAATGAACACTGAAGCTTTCTTT.

The chain combines TRBV27 with TRBJ2-7; a possible D gene is TRBD2 (5 bases). Germline assignment: CDR1 MNHEY and CDR2 SMNVEV (reference sequence). V was cut by 7 bases and J by 0 bases, with 10 bases left in between. CDR3 length: 13 amino acids. This CDR3 is CASKRASSYEQYF. The CDR3 DNA reads TGTGCCAGCAAGAGGGCTTCCTCCTACGAGCAGTACTTC.

The J gene is TRBJ1-5, the V gene TRBV28; D is unclear. Germline V gene lookup returns CDR1 MDHEN and CDR2 SYDVKM. The CDR3 is 12 amino acids. V dropped 4 bases and J dropped 5 bases, with 6 bases sitting between them. In DNA, the CDR3 is TGTGCCAGCAGTTCCGCGCATCAGCCCCAGCATTTT. The encoded protein is CASSSAHQPQHF.

This sequence joins TRBV7-2 and TRBJ2-7, with D possibly TRBD2 on 6 matching bases. V dropped 5 bases and J dropped 3 bases, with 11 bases sitting between them. This CDR3 is built from 13 residues. Germline-derived CDR1 and CDR2 are SGHTA and FQGNSA. The chain's CDR3 is CASSDAGIYEQYF. Here the CDR3 DNA reads TGTGCCAGCAGCGACGCGGGAATCTACGAGCAGTACTTC.

A few counts support this clone. This sequence joins TRBV19 and TRBJ2-3; 9 nucleotides align to TRBD1. Trimming cost V 5 bases and J 1 base; bases outside gene matches: 4. The CDR3 contains 15 residues. Germline V lookup: CDR1 LNHDA, CDR2 SQIVND (reference sequence). The CDR3 sequence: CASSRRTGGTDTQYF. CDR3 coding DNA: TGTGCCAGTAGTCGCCGGACAGGGGGCACAGATACGCAGTATTTT.

V usage is TRBV15 and J usage is TRBJ2-7, with D tentatively TRBD2 (6 bases). The germline V gene encodes CDR1 LNHNV and CDR2 YYDKDF (reference sequence). The CDR3 is 14 amino acids. Trimming left V 0 bases short and J 7 bases short, with 13 bases between. The chain's CDR3 is CATSRDRDGREQYF. CDR3 bases: TGTGCCACCAGCAGAGATCGAGACGGGAGAGAGCAGTACTTC.

The gene calls are TRBV5-1 and TRBJ2-3, with D maybe TRBD1 (6 bases). The V end lost 6 bases, the J end lost 4 bases, and 18 bases lay between the germline ends. Germline CDR1 is SGHRS and CDR2 is YFSETQ. CDR3 length: 15 amino acids. The CDR3 loop reads CASIQNPTGSDTQYF. The CDR3 nucleotides are TGCGCCAGCATCCAAAACCCGACAGGTTCAGATACGCAGTATTTT.

The V and J genes are TRBV7-6 and TRBJ1-4, with TRBD1 matching over 10 bases. J lost 8 bases, V lost 7 bases, and 7 bases had no gene match. The CDR3 loop spans 14 amino acids. Looked up from germline, CDR1 is SGHVS and CDR2 is FNYEAQ. CDR3 nucleotides: TGTGCCAGCACTCTACGGACAGGGGGGGAAAAACTGTTTTTT. It is translated as CASTLRTGGEKLFF.

This rearrangement joins TRBV18 to TRBJ2-1; TRBD1 is a possible D gene (6 bases). Trimming took 2 bases from V and 7 from J, leaving 12 bases between them. CDR1 and CDR2 (germline): KGHSH, LQKENI. The CDR3 is 14 amino acids. The CDR3 nucleotides read TGTGCCAGCTCACCAGCTACAGGGTCGAATGAGCAGTTCTTC. Amino acid sequence: CASSPATGSNEQFF.